Below are 20 T cell receptor beta chains sequenced from a single sample in a study of cytomegalovirus exposure and HLA in healthy donors. This table comes from immunoSEQ multiplex PCR, and its TCRdb copy is limited to in-frame clones, with some not included. Of under 400,000 clones in the sample, 86% were seen once. Sequencing was done on a sample of PBMCs. The receptors derive from a woman between 18 and 29 years old in good health and CMV-seronegative.

V is TRBV6-5 and J is TRBJ2-1; 11 positions match TRBD1. The CDR3 runs to 14 residues. J was trimmed by 8 bases and V by 6 bases; bases with no gene match: 6. Germline lookup yields CDR1 MNHEY and CDR2 SVGAGI. The DNA for the CDR3 is TGTGCCAGCAGCCCGAGGACAGGGGGCCATGAGCAGTTCTTC. Amino acids: CASSPRTGGHEQFF.

J is TRBJ2-1 and V is TRBV13; unclear D gene. The CDR3 runs 13 residues. Germline V lookup: CDR1 PRHDT, CDR2 FYEKMQ (reference sequence). Trimming left V 5 bases short and J 8 bases short, with 13 bases between. CDR3 residues: CASSPPASYEQFF. CDR3 bases: TGTGCCAGCAGCCCCCCCGCGTCCTATGAGCAGTTCTTC.

The chain uses TRBV6-1 and TRBJ2-7, with D tentatively TRBD2 (6 bases). CDR3 size: 13 residues. V dropped 5 bases and J dropped 4 bases, with 12 bases sitting between them. Per germline, CDR1 MNHNS and CDR2 SASEGT. The CDR3 protein is CASSWGDSYEQYF. CDR3 sequence (DNA): TGTGCCAGCAGTTGGGGGGATTCGTACGAGCAGTACTTC.

The chain uses TRBV7-2 and TRBJ1-1, with 7 bases fitting TRBD1. CDR1 and CDR2 (germline): SGHTA, FQGNSA. The V gene end was trimmed by 5 bases and the J gene end by 6 bases; junction bases not matched to a gene: 12. The CDR3 totals 15 residues. The CDR3 nucleotides read TGTGCCAGCAGCACCCGACAGGGAGCAGCCGCTGAAGCTTTCTTT. It encodes CASSTRQGAAAEAFF.

This chain connects TRBV5-1 to TRBJ1-1, with 8 bases that match TRBD1. After removal of 0 bases from V and 0 bases from J, the junction contained 4 bases not matched to a gene. The germline V gene encodes CDR1 SGHRS and CDR2 YFSETQ. The CDR3 is made up of 16 amino acids. The CDR3 bases are TGCGCCAGCAGCTTGGATTCAGGGGGCATGAACACTGAAGCTTTCTTT. As protein: CASSLDSGGMNTEAFF.

This clone was observed a few times. This rearrangement joins TRBV15 to TRBJ2-5; 7 nucleotides align to TRBD1. Per germline, CDR1 LNHNV and CDR2 YYDKDF (reference sequence). The CDR3 has 15 amino acids. The J segment lost 5 bases and the V segment lost 5 bases, leaving 11 bases of the junction unmatched. The CDR3 DNA reads as TGTGCCACCAGCCCCCGGACAGGCCCGGGGGAGACCCAGTACTTC. Translating gives CATSPRTGPGETQYF.

For the CDR3, the DNA is TGTGCCAGCAGCGTTGTTGGCGGAGGCGAGACCCAGTACTTC. Residues: CASSVVGGGETQYF. The V and J genes are TRBV5-5 and TRBJ2-5; D possibly corresponds to TRBD2 (5 bases). The V end lost 4 bases, the J end lost 5 bases, and 15 bases lay between the germline ends. Germline CDR1 and CDR2: SGHKS and YYEKEE (reference sequence). CDR3 length: 14 residues.

This sequence joins TRBV28 and TRBJ2-2; tentative D call: TRBD1 (5 bases). The CDR3 is 15 residues long. Between the trimmed V and J ends, which lost 1 base and 1 base, there was a span of 7 bases. Germline-derived CDR1 and CDR2 are MDHEN and SYDVKM. CDR3: CASSLFRGNTGELFF. The CDR3 DNA is TGTGCCAGCAGTTTATTTAGGGGGAACACCGGGGAGCTGTTTTTT. Complete variable domain (other parts from reference TRBV28 and TRBJ2-2): DVKVTQSSRYLVKRTGEKVFLECVQDMDHENMFWYRQDPGLGLRLIYFSYDVKMKEKGDIPEGYSVSREKKERFSLILESASTNQTSMYLCASSLFRGNTGELFFGEGSRLTVL.

This clone showed up just once. The rearrangement joins TRBV11-2 to TRBJ2-3; D possibly corresponds to TRBD2 (6 bases). This CDR3 contains 18 residues. The V and J ends lost 3 bases and 2 bases respectively, with 21 bases between them. Per germline, CDR1 SGHAT and CDR2 FQNNGV. The CDR3: CASSLFGAREIITDTQYF. DNA of the CDR3: TGTGCCAGCAGCTTGTTTGGGGCGCGGGAAATAATCACAGATACGCAGTATTTT.

J is TRBJ1-2 and V is TRBV4-1; the D gene is possibly TRBD1 (5 bases). This CDR3 has 14 residues. Germline CDR1 and CDR2: MGHRA and YSYEKL. V gave up 4 bases and J gave up 0 bases, with 9 bases separating them. The DNA of the CDR3 is TGCGCCAGCAGCCTGACAGCCTCTAACTATGGCTACACCTTC. It yields the protein CASSLTASNYGYTF.

The chain employs TRBV6-1 and TRBJ1-5; 8 nucleotides agree with TRBD1. J gave up 4 bases and V 7 bases, and 6 bases lay outside the gene matches. This CDR3 has 14 amino acids. Germline V gives CDR1 MNHNS, CDR2 SASEGT. The CDR3 here is CASIRDRGNQPQHF. The CDR3 nucleotides read TGTGCCAGCATTAGAGACAGGGGAAATCAGCCCCAGCATTTT.

V is TRBV6-5 and J is TRBJ2-7; the D gene is possibly TRBD1 (5 bases). The CDR3 length is 15 residues. V lost 10 bases and J lost 2, with 21 bases in between. The germline V gene encodes CDR1 MNHEY and CDR2 SVGAGI. The chain's CDR3 is CATSIAFVGPYEQYF. CDR3 DNA sequence: TGTGCCACCAGCATCGCCTTTGTGGGGCCCTACGAGCAGTACTTC.

This clone was observed at least ten times. V and J are TRBV5-4 and TRBJ2-1; no firm D call. Germline CDR1 SGHNT, CDR2 YYREEE (reference sequence). The CDR3 extends over 15 amino acids. Trimming stripped 0 bases from V and 5 bases from J, with 12 bases between. The CDR3 region has the DNA TGTGCCAGCAGCTTGGGGTGGTTCGGAGACAATGAGCAGTTCTTC. Amino acid sequence: CASSLGWFGDNEQFF.

This clone was recorded once. V usage is TRBV7-9 and J usage is TRBJ1-2, with 9 bases that match TRBD1. CDR3 length: 14 amino acids. In germline, CDR1 is SEHNR, CDR2 FQNEAQ (reference sequence). Trimming took 1 base from V and 6 from J; bases not matched to a gene: 3. This CDR3 is CASSLGWTGDGYTF. CDR3 sequence (DNA): TGTGCCAGCAGCTTAGGCTGGACAGGGGATGGCTACACCTTC.

This sequence joins TRBV28 and TRBJ1-5; TRBD1 matches at 7 bases. There are 17 residues in the CDR3. J lost 0 bases, V lost 5 bases, and 10 bases had no gene match. Germline V gene sequence: CDR1 MDHEN, CDR2 SYDVKM. The CDR3 nucleotides are TGTGCCAGCAGTCCGTCCGGAGGGGGCTATAGCAATCAGCCCCAGCATTTT. Translating gives CASSPSGGGYSNQPQHF. The full variable domain, in which reference TRBV28 and TRBJ1-5 provide the parts outside the CDR3, is DVKVTQSSRYLVKRTGEKVFLECVQDMDHENMFWYRQDPGLGLRLIYFSYDVKMKEKGDIPEGYSVSREKKERFSLILESASTNQTSMYLCASSPSGGGYSNQPQHFGDGTRLSIL.

The rearrangement links TRBV29-1 to TRBJ2-3, with 7 bases aligning to TRBD1. V shed 7 bases and J 2 bases; nucleotides not matched to a gene: 9. Germline V gene sequence: CDR1 SQVTM, CDR2 ANQGSEA. This CDR3 is built from 14 residues. DNA for the CDR3: TGCAGCGCTAGTATTGGGACAGCCACAGATACGCAGTATTTT. Protein: CSASIGTATDTQYF.

The chain employs TRBV27 and TRBJ2-3; D is undetermined. The CDR3 length is 15 residues. Germline V gives CDR1 MNHEY, CDR2 SMNVEV (reference sequence). Trimming left V 5 bases short and J 2 bases short, with 14 bases between. The CDR3 protein is CASSPTEPITDTQYF. The CDR3 nucleotides are TGTGCCAGCAGTCCCACCGAGCCGATCACAGATACGCAGTATTTT.

This chain joins TRBV19 and TRBJ1-5; 9 bases map to TRBD1. The CDR3 is 16 amino acids. The V and J ends lost 5 bases and 1 base, in that order; junction bases with no gene match: 6. CDR1 LNHDA and CDR2 SQIVND come from the germline V gene (reference sequence). CDR3 region: CASSSRDRDSNQPQHF. The CDR3 DNA sequence: TGTGCCAGTAGTTCGCGGGACAGGGACAGCAATCAGCCCCAGCATTTT.

This chain joins TRBV7-6 and TRBJ2-2; 9 bases are shared with TRBD2. The CDR3 has 17 residues. The trim removed 5 bases at V and 0 bases at J, leaving 7 bases unmatched. From germline, CDR1 is SGHVS and CDR2 FNYEAQ. Here the CDR3 DNA reads TGTGCCAGCAGCGCATCCGGACTAGCGACGAACACCGGGGAGCTGTTTTTT. Encoded protein: CASSASGLATNTGELFF.

The genes are TRBV6-1 and TRBJ1-4; 7 bases fit TRBD1. With 7 bases clipped from V and 8 bases from J, the junction kept 10 bases outside the gene matches. This CDR3 has 14 amino acids. The germline V gene has CDR1 MNHNS and CDR2 SASEGT. The CDR3 sequence: CASTSRQGGEKLFF. CDR3 sequence (DNA): TGTGCCAGCACATCCAGACAGGGTGGGGAAAAACTGTTTTTT.